Sequencing of this T cell receptor beta chain was carried out in a study of T cell repertoires in cytomegalovirus infection. Study-wide background: Public signatures in TCR beta pointed to CMV infection and matching HLA type.

Germline V gene sequence: CDR1 SQVTM, CDR2 ANQGSEA. The CDR3 runs 13 residues. Trimming stripped 1 base from V and 5 bases from J, with 11 bases between. Details on this clonotype: Its specificity is not known.

TCRdb re-called the reads through MiXCR, storing one row per CDR3 protein. The repertoire holds around 530,000 distinct CDR3 sequences, with around 27% as singletons. Findings and limits, study-wide: The ex vivo response showed dominance by HLA-C-restricted CMV-specific TCR beta clonotypes. Summed public TCR beta family frequency identified CMV carriers bearing the relevant HLA.

This clonotype originated in a human donor in good health (CMV status not recorded). Some clones in this sample may be carry-over from other donors' samples. The rearrangement uses TRBV29-1 and TRBJ2-5, with D uncertain. The sample was PBMCs. The CDR3, as DNA: TGCAGCGTTGAAGTGCATTTCCGGGAGACCCAGTACTTC. Amino acids: CSVEVHFRETQYF.